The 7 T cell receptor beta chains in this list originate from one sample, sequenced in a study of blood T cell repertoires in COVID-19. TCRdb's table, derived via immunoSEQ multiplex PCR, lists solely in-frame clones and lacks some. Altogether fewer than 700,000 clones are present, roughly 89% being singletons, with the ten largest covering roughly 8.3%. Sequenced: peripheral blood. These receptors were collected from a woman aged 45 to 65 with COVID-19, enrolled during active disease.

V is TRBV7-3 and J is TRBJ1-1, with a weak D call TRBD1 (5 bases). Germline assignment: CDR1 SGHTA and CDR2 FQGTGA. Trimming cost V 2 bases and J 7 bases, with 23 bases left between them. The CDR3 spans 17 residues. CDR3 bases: TGTGCCAGCAGCTTAGACAGTGAGGGAGGGGCGAGGGGTGAAGCTTTCTTT. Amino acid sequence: CASSLDSEGGARGEAFF.

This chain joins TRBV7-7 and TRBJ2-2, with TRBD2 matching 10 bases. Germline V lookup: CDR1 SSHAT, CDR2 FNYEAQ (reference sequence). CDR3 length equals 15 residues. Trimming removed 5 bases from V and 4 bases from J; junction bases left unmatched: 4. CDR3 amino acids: CASSPSSGGTGELFF. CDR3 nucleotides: TGTGCCAGCAGCCCGTCTAGCGGGGGCACCGGGGAGCTGTTTTTT. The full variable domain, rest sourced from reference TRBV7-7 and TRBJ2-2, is GAGVSQSPRYKVTKRGQDVTLRCDPISSHATLYWYQQALGQGPEFLTYFNYEAQPDKSGLPSDRFSAERPEGSISTLTIQRTEQRDSAMYRCASSPSSGGTGELFFGEGSRLTVL.

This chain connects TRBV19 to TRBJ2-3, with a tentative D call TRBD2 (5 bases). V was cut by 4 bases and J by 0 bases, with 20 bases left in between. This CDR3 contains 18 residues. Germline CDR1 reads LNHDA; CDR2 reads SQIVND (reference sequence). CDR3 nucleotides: TGTGCCAGTAGTAATATTGGAGGCAGGTGGACTAGCACAGATACGCAGTATTTT. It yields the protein CASSNIGGRWTSTDTQYF.

This CDR3 reads CASSPKVDRNTEAFF. In nucleotides, the CDR3 is TGTGCCAGCTCACCTAAAGTGGACAGAAACACTGAAGCTTTCTTT. V and J are TRBV18 and TRBJ1-1; D may be TRBD1 (6 bases). Germline V gene data show CDR1 as KGHSH and CDR2 as LQKENI. CDR3 length: 15 residues. Trimming pared 3 bases from V and 2 bases from J, leaving 13 bases between. Filled out from reference TRBV18 and TRBJ1-1, the complete variable domain reads NAGVMQNPRHLVRRRGQEARLRCSPMKGHSHVYWYRQLPEEGLKFMVYLQKENIIDESGMPKERFSAEFPKEGPSILRIQQVVRGDSAAYFCASSPKVDRNTEAFFGQGTRLTVV.

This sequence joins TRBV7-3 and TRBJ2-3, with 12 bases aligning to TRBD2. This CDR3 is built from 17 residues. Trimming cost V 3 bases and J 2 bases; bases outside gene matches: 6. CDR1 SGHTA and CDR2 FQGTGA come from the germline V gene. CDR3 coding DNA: TGTGCCAGCAGCTTTGGCCTAGCGGGGGGGTCCACAGATACGCAGTATTTT. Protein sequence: CASSFGLAGGSTDTQYF.

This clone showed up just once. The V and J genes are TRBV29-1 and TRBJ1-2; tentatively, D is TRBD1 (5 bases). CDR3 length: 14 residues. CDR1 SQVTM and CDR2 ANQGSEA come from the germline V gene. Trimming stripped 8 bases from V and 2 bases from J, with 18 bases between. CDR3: CSTYQTEPNYGYTF. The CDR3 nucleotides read TGCAGCACTTACCAGACAGAGCCAAACTATGGCTACACCTTC.

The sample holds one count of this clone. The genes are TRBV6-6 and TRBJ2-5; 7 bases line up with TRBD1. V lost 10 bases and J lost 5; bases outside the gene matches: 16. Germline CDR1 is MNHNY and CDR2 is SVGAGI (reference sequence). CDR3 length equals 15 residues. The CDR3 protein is CATASAAGRGETQYF. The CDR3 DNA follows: TGTGCCACTGCTTCCGCCGCGGGCAGGGGGGAGACCCAGTACTTC.